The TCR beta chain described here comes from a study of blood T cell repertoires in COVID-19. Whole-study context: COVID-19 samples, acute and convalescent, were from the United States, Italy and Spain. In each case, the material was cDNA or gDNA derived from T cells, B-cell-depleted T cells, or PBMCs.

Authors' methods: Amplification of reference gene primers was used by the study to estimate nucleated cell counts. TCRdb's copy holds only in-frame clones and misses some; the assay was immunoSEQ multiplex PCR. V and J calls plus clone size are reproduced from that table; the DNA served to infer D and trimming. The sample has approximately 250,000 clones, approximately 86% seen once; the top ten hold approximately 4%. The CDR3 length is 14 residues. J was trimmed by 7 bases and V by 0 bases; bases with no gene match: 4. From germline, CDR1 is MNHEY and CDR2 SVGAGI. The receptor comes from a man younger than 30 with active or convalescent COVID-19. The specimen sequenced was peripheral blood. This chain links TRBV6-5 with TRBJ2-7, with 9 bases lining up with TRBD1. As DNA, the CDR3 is TGTGCCAGCAGTTACTCAATGACAGGGGGGGAGCAGTACTTC. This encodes CASSYSMTGGEQYF.